The clone carrying this T cell receptor (beta chain) was counted a single time. J lost 7 bases, V lost 3 bases, and 10 bases had no gene match. The germline gives CDR1 SGHRS, CDR2 YFSETQ. The CDR3 runs 16 residues. This record comes from a study of blood T cell repertoires in COVID-19. Clones were read by immunoSEQ multiplex PCR, and TCRdb kept only the in-frame ones, dropping some. The sample records roughly 60,000 clones, approximately 85% being singletons. The clonotype was recovered from a human donor in a cohort sampled during active COVID-19. The chain recombines TRBV5-1 with TRBJ2-3; the match to TRBD1 covers 11 bases. Sequencing was performed on peripheral blood. The CDR3 loop reads CASSSQGQGVGNTQYF. The CDR3 DNA reads as TGCGCCAGCAGCTCGCAGGGACAGGGGGTAGGCAATACGCAGTATTTT.